The 22 T cell receptor beta chains reported below all come from one sample, sequenced in a study of T cells after yellow fever vaccination. Using its own MiXCR run on the 5' RACE reads, TCRdb lists one record per CDR3 protein. The table includes approximately 110,000 distinct CDR3 sequences, roughly 6.7% detected once. Material: CD4+ T cells sorted from PBMCs, obtained about 10 days after the first yellow fever vaccination. The source of these receptors is a man between 18 and 29 years old who received the YFV17D yellow fever vaccine.

This clonotype was detected a few times. V is TRBV11-2 and J is TRBJ2-1; the match to TRBD2 covers 9 bases. The J segment lost 7 bases and the V segment lost 3 bases, leaving 7 bases of the junction unmatched. Germline V gene data show CDR1 as SGHAT and CDR2 as FQNNGV. CDR3 length: 15 residues. CDR3: CASSFARGGRNEQFF. As DNA, the CDR3 is TGTGCCAGCAGCTTCGCGCGGGGGGGCCGGAATGAGCAGTTCTTC. The whole variable domain, filled in from reference TRBV11-2 and TRBJ2-1, reads EAGVAQSPRYKIIEKRQSVAFWCNPISGHATLYWYQQILGQGPKLLIQFQNNGVVDDSQLPKDRFSAERLKGVDSTLKIQPAKLEDSAVYLCASSFARGGRNEQFFGPGTRLTVL.

This clonotype was found many times. The J gene is TRBJ2-5, the V gene TRBV12-3 or TRBV12-4, with 14 nucleotides matching TRBD2. Trimming took 8 bases from V and 7 from J; bases not matched to a gene: 9. The CDR3 runs to 15 residues. The CDR3 loop is CASEGTSGGWGTQYF. The CDR3 coding sequence is TGTGCCAGCGAAGGGACTAGCGGGGGTTGGGGGACCCAGTACTTC.

The table lists this clonotype with a few counts. The chain is built from TRBV7-8 and TRBJ2-3; TRBD1 matches at 11 bases. Germline V lookup: CDR1 SGHVS, CDR2 FQNEAQ. The CDR3 sequence is 16 residues long. Germline trimming cut 2 bases from V and 3 bases from J; bases unmatched to any gene: 4. This chain's CDR3 is CASSLRGQGVTDTQYF. The CDR3 coding sequence is TGTGCCAGCAGCTTACGGGGACAGGGGGTGACAGATACGCAGTATTTT.

This clonotype was found many times. V usage is TRBV7-3 and J usage is TRBJ2-3; no definite D call. Germline CDR1 and CDR2: SGHTA and FQGTGA. The CDR3 totals 13 residues. The ends were cut back, 0 bases at V and 3 bases at J, with 4 bases in the middle. CDR3 in amino acids: CASSLTWTDTQYF. CDR3 sequence (DNA): TGTGCCAGCAGCTTAACTTGGACAGATACGCAGTATTTT. Full variable domain (missing parts from reference TRBV7-3 and TRBJ2-3): GAGVSQTPSNKVTEKGKYVELRCDPISGHTALYWYRQSLGQGPEFLIYFQGTGAADDSGLPNDRFFAVRPEGSVSTLKIQRTERGDSAVYLCASSLTWTDTQYFGPGTRLTVL.

This clonotype was seen ten or more times. The rearrangement links TRBV24-1 to TRBJ2-1, with D tentatively TRBD1 (5 bases). V lost 2 bases and J lost 15, with 16 bases in between. Germline V gene lookup returns CDR1 KGHDR and CDR2 SFDVKD. The CDR3 runs to 13 residues. The CDR3 here is CATSDSRVTGPFF. The CDR3 DNA reads as TGTGCCACCAGTGATTCCCGGGTTACAGGACCGTTCTTC.

This clonotype was detected a few times. The chain recombines TRBV4-2 with TRBJ1-1, with a tentative D call TRBD1 (6 bases). In germline, CDR1 is LGHNA, CDR2 YNFKEQ. The CDR3 runs 14 residues. V lost 3 bases and J 5 bases, leaving 13 bases between the germline ends. The CDR3, as DNA: TGTGCCAGCAGCCACCCGGACAGTCGAACTGAAGCTTTCTTT. Translating gives CASSHPDSRTEAFF.

This clonotype was found many times. The chain joins TRBV5-1 to TRBJ2-3; D not certain. The CDR3 loop spans 14 amino acids. With 7 bases removed from V and 1 base from J, the gap between germline ends came to 13 bases. Germline loops: CDR1 SGHRS, CDR2 YFSETQ. The DNA for the CDR3 is TGCGCCAGCTATAATAATCTCCGCACAGATACGCAGTATTTT. Protein product: CASYNNLRTDTQYF.

This clonotype appeared many times. The chain uses TRBV7-2 and TRBJ2-2; D might be TRBD1 (5 bases). V was pared by 3 bases and J by 8 bases, with 7 bases between. The CDR3 has 12 amino acids. The V gene's germline CDR1 is SGHTA and CDR2 FQGNSA. This CDR3 reads CASSLAGGELFF. CDR3 sequence (DNA): TGTGCCAGCAGCTTGGCAGGGGGGGAGCTGTTTTTT.

This clonotype was counted many times. This chain uses TRBV18 with TRBJ2-6, with D perhaps TRBD2 (7 bases). V lost 0 bases, J lost 0 bases, and 9 bases lay in between. Germline values: CDR1 KGHSH, CDR2 LQKENI. This CDR3 has 17 amino acids. The CDR3 DNA sequence: TGTGCCAGCTCACCACCGGGGGGGCACTCTGGGGCCAACGTCCTGACTTTC. Translation: CASSPPGGHSGANVLTF.

This clonotype was found many times. The J gene is TRBJ1-3, the V gene TRBV7-2; D may be TRBD1 (5 bases). The CDR3 totals 15 residues. Germline loops: CDR1 SGHTA, CDR2 FQGNSA. Trimming took off 4 bases at V and 4 bases at J, with 14 bases between the two ends. The CDR3 region has the DNA TGTGCCAGCAGCTCTTGGATGCAGGGAGGAAACACCATATATTTT. It is translated as CASSSWMQGGNTIYF.

This clonotype appeared many times. This chain joins TRBV11-2 and TRBJ2-1; 9 positions match TRBD2. Germline V gene data show CDR1 as SGHAT and CDR2 as FQNNGV. The CDR3 extends over 17 amino acids. Unmatched junction bases numbered 12, after V lost 5 bases and J lost 4 bases. The CDR3: CASSQSRWRGGYNEQFF. In DNA, the CDR3 is TGTGCCAGCAGCCAAAGCAGATGGCGGGGGGGTTACAATGAGCAGTTCTTC.

This clonotype was seen many times. The chain is built from TRBV5-4 and TRBJ2-3; 11 bases match TRBD2. The CDR3 sequence is 16 residues long. Germline V gene lookup returns CDR1 SGHNT and CDR2 YYREEE (reference sequence). V trimming: 1 base; J trimming: 3 bases; junction bases outside the gene matches: 4. The CDR3 here is CASSLRLAGSTDTQYF. The DNA for the CDR3 is TGTGCCAGCAGCTTGAGACTAGCGGGGAGTACAGATACGCAGTATTTT.

This clonotype was seen repeatedly, ten times or more. The J gene is TRBJ1-3, the V gene TRBV7-2; D is perhaps TRBD1 (5 bases). The CDR3 extends over 14 amino acids. Between the trimmed V and J ends, which lost 5 bases and 3 bases, there was a span of 11 bases. The germline gives CDR1 SGHTA, CDR2 FQGNSA. CDR3 nucleotides: TGTGCCAGCAGCCCACATGGGGGTGGAAACACCATATATTTT. It encodes CASSPHGGGNTIYF.

Details on this clonotype: One base away lies a much larger clone, so this may be a sequencing read error. This chain joins TRBV12-3 or TRBV12-4 and TRBJ2-2; 12 bases line up with TRBD2. The CDR3 sequence is 18 residues long. The CDR3 here is CASTLAPLAGGLPGELFF. Written as DNA, the CDR3 is TGTGCCAGCACTTTAGCCCCCCTAGCGGGGGGGCTTCCCGGGGAGCTGTTTTTT.

This clonotype was picked up a small number of times. The V call is TRBV5-6, the J call TRBJ1-1, with D tentatively TRBD1 (6 bases). Trimming removed 5 bases at V and 0 bases at J, with 17 bases between. CDR1 SGHDT and CDR2 YYEEEE come from the germline V gene. The CDR3 sequence is 16 residues long. The CDR3 protein is CASREMGGQLNTEAFF. CDR3 in DNA: TGTGCCAGCAGGGAAATGGGGGGGCAACTGAACACTGAAGCTTTCTTT.

This clonotype was seen repeatedly, ten times or more. The CDR3 is CSVTLMGNTIYF. CDR3 nucleotides: TGCAGCGTTACACTTATGGGAAACACCATATATTTT. The chain is built from TRBV29-1 and TRBJ1-3; D not certain. This CDR3 is built from 12 residues. V shed 5 bases and J shed 4 bases, with 9 bases lying between them. The germline V gene encodes CDR1 SQVTM and CDR2 ANQGSEA.

V and J are TRBV7-2 and TRBJ2-7, with D hard to call. Germline V lookup: CDR1 SGHTA, CDR2 FQGNSA. This CDR3 spans 13 amino acids. The ends were cut back, 3 bases at V and 4 bases at J, with 10 bases in the middle. As DNA, the CDR3 is TGTGCCAGCAGCTTCAATTTGAGGTACGAGCAGTACTTC. Amino acid sequence: CASSFNLRYEQYF.

Points on this clonotype: A read error is possible here, since a much larger clone lies one base away. V and J are TRBV6-2 or TRBV6-3 and TRBJ2-3; 7 positions agree with TRBD1. Germline V gives CDR1 MNHEY, CDR2 SVGEGT. The CDR3 contains 15 residues. V trimming: 5 bases; J trimming: 4 bases; junction bases outside the gene matches: 9. The CDR3 loop is CASSAPGQAADTQYF. The DNA of the CDR3 is TGTGCCAGCAGTGCCCCCGGACAGGCGGCAGATACGCAGTATTTT.

The chain recombines TRBV18 with TRBJ2-1; 7 positions match TRBD2. CDR3 length: 17 residues. The V and J ends lost 4 bases and 9 bases, in that order; junction bases with no gene match: 18. In germline, CDR1 is KGHSH, CDR2 LQKENI. The CDR3 region has the DNA TGTGCCAGCTCACTTATGGACTCTGGCGGGGGAAACGGTGAGCAGTTCTTC. Translation gives CASSLMDSGGGNGEQFF.

There are many counts of this clonotype. The chain uses TRBV12-3 or TRBV12-4 and TRBJ2-2, with 14 bases that match TRBD2. The J segment lost 3 bases and the V segment lost 5 bases, leaving 5 bases of the junction unmatched. This CDR3 comprises 17 residues. CDR3 in DNA: TGTGCCAGCAGTCCACGGACTAGCGGGGGGTACACCGGGGAGCTGTTTTTT. It specifies CASSPRTSGGYTGELFF.

This clonotype has ten or more counts. The rearrangement links TRBV10-3 to TRBJ1-1; D perhaps matches TRBD1 (5 bases). Deletions cut 4 bases from V and 8 bases from J, with 14 bases between. Germline assignment: CDR1 ENHRY and CDR2 SYGVKD. The CDR3 runs 13 residues. CDR3 in DNA: TGTGCCATCAGTGTGGGGGAGAGCAGGGAAGCTTTCTTT. Protein sequence: CAISVGESREAFF.

This clonotype has only a few counts. The CDR3, as DNA: TGTGCCAGCAGCCTAGCGCTTCGTCGGGTAGCGGGGGGAACCGGGGAGCTGTTTTTT. It yields the protein CASSLALRRVAGGTGELFF. The genes are TRBV4-2 and TRBJ2-2, with 10 bases that match TRBD2. CDR3 length: 19 residues. Germline CDR1 is LGHNA and CDR2 is YNFKEQ. Unmatched junction bases numbered 16, after V lost 4 bases and J lost 5 bases.